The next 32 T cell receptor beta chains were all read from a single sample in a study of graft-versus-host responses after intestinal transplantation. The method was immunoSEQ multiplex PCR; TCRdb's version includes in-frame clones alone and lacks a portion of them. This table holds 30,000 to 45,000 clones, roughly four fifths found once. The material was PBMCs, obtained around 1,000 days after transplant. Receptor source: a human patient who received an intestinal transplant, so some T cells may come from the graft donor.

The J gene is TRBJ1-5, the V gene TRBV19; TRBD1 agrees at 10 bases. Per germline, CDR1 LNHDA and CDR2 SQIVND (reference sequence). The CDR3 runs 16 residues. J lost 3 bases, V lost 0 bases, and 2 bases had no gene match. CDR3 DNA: TGTGCCAGTAGTATAGAGGGACAGGGGAACAATCAGCCCCAGCATTTT. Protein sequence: CASSIEGQGNNQPQHF.

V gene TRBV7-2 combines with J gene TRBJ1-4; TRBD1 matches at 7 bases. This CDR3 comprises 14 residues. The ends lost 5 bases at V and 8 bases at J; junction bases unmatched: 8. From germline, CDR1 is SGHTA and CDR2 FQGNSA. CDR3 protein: CASSAYRGHEKLFF. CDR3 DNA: TGTGCCAGCAGCGCGTACAGGGGACACGAAAAACTGTTTTTT.

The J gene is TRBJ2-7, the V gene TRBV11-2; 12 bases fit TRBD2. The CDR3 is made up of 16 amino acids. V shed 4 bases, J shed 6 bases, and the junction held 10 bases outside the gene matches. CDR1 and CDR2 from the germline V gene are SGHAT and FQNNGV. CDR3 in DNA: TGTGCCAGCAGCTCACGCCCGGGACTAGCGGGCGCCGAGCAGTACTTC. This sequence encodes CASSSRPGLAGAEQYF.

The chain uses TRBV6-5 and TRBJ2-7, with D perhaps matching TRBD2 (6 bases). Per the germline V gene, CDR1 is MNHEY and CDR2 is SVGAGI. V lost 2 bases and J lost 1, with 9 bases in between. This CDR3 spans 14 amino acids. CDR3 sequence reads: CASSYGGTSYEQYF. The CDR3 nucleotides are TGTGCCAGCAGTTACGGCGGGACGTCCTACGAGCAGTACTTC.

This CDR3 is CASSEAGRIGFTDTQYF. The CDR3 DNA follows: TGTGCCAGCAGTGAGGCAGGGAGGATCGGGTTCACAGATACGCAGTATTTT. The chain links TRBV2 to TRBJ2-3; D perhaps matches TRBD2 (6 bases). From germline, CDR1 is SNHLY and CDR2 FYNNEI. The V end lost 3 bases, the J end lost 2 bases, and 18 bases lay between the germline ends. CDR3 length equals 17 residues.

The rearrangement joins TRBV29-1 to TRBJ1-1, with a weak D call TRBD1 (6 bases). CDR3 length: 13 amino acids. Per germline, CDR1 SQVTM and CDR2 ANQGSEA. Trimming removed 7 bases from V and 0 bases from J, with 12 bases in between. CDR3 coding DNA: TGCAGCGCCGGACAGTTAGTGAACACTGAAGCTTTCTTT. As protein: CSAGQLVNTEAFF. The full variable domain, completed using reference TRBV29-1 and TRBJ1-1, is SAVISQKPSRDICQRGTSLTIQCQVDSQVTMMFWYRQQPGQSLTLIATANQGSEATYESGFVIDKFPISRPNLTFSTLTVSNMSPEDSSIYLCSAGQLVNTEAFFGQGTRLTVV.

As DNA, the CDR3 is TGTGCCAGCAGCCAAGGAGAAAATTTGGGGATAGGGCAGTACTTC. This sequence encodes CASSQGENLGIGQYF. This chain uses TRBV4-2 with TRBJ2-7; the D is unclear. The germline V gene encodes CDR1 LGHNA and CDR2 YNFKEQ. The CDR3 covers 15 residues. V lost 1 base and J lost 9, with 19 bases in between.

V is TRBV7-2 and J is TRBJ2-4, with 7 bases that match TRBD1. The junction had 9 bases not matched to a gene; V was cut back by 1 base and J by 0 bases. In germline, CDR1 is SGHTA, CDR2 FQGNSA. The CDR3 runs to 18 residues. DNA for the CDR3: TGTGCCAGCAGCTTAGTAGGGGGCGATGGGGCAGCCAAAAACATTCAGTACTTC. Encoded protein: CASSLVGGDGAAKNIQYF.

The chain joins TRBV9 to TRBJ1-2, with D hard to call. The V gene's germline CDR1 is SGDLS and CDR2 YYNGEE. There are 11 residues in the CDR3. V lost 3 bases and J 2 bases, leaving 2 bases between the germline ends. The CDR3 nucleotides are TGTGCCAGCAGCGCAAACTATGGCTACACCTTC. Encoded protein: CASSANYGYTF.

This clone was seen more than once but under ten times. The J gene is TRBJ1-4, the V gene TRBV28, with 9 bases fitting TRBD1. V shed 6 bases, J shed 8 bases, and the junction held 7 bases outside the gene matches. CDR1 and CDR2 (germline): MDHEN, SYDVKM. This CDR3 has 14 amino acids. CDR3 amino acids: CASSGTGNLEKLFF. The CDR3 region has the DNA TGTGCCAGCAGCGGGACAGGGAATTTAGAAAAACTGTTTTTT.

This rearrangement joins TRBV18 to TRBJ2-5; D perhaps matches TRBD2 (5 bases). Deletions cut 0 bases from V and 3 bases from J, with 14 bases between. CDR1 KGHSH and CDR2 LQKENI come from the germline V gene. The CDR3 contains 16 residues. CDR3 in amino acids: CASSPPWGLGEETQYF. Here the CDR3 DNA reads TGTGCCAGCTCACCACCGTGGGGTCTGGGAGAAGAGACCCAGTACTTC.

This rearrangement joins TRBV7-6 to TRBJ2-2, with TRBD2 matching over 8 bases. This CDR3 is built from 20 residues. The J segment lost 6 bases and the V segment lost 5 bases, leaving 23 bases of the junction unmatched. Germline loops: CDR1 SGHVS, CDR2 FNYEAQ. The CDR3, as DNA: TGTGCCAGCAGCCCAACCGGGACTCCCAGGGTAGCGGGGCAGGCCGGGGAGCTGTTTTTT. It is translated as CASSPTGTPRVAGQAGELFF. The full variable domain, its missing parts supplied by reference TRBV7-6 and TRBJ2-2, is GAGVSQSPRYKVTKRGQDVALRCDPISGHVSLYWYRQALGQGPEFLTYFNYEAQQDKSGLPNDRFSAERPEGSISTLTIQRTEQRDSAMYRCASSPTGTPRVAGQAGELFFGEGSRLTVL.

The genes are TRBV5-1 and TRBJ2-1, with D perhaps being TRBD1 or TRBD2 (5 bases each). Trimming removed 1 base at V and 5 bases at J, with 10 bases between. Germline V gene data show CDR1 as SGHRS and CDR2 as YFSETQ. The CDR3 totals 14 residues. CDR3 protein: CASSLSTGHNEQFF. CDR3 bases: TGCGCCAGCAGCTTGAGCACGGGGCACAATGAGCAGTTCTTC.

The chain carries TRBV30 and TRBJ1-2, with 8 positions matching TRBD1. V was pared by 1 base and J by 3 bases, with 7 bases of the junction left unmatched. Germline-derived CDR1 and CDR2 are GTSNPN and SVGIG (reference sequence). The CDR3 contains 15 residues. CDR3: CAWSGSQGGDYGYTF. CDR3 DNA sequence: TGTGCCTGGAGTGGATCACAGGGGGGGGACTATGGCTACACCTTC.

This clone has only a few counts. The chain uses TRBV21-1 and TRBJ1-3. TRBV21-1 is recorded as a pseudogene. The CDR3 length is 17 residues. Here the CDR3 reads CASSFSLFRDSGNTIYF. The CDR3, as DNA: TGTGCCAGCAGCTTCTCCTTATTCCGGGACTCTGGAAACACCATATATTTT.

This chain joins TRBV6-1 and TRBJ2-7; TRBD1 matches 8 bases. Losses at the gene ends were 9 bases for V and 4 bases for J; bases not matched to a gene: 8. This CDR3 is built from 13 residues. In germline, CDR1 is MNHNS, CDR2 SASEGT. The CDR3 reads CARGTGFLYEQYF. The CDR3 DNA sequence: TGTGCCAGGGGGACAGGCTTCCTATACGAGCAGTACTTC.

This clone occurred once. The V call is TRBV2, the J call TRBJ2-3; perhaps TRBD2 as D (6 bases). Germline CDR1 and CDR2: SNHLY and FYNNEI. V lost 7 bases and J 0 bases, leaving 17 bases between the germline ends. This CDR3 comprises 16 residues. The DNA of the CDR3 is TGTGCCAGCAAGAAGGGTTTTAGCGGTAGCACAGATACGCAGTATTTT. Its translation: CASKKGFSGSTDTQYF.

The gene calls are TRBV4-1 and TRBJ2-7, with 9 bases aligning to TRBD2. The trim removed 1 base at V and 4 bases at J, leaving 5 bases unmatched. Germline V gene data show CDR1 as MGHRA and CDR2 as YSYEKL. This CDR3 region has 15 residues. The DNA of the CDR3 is TGCGCCAGCAGCCAAGTCGCTAGCGGGGTGTACGAGCAGTACTTC. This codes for CASSQVASGVYEQYF.

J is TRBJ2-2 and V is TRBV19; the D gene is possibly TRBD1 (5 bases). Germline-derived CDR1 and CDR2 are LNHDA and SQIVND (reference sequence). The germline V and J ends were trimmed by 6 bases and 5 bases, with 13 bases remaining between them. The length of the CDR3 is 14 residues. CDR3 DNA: TGTGCCAGTAGCACTACCCGACAGACCGGGGAGCTGTTTTTT. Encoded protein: CASSTTRQTGELFF.

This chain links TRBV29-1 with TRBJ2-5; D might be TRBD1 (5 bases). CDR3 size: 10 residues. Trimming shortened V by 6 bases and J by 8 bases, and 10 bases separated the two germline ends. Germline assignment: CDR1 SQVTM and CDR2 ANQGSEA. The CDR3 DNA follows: TGCAGCGTAGGGGTAGGAACCCAGTACTTC. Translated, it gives CSVGVGTQYF.

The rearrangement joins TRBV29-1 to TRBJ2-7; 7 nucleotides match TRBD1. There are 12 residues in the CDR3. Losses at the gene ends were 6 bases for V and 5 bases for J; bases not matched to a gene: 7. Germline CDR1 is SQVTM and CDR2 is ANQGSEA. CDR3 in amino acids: CSVVQGTDEQYF. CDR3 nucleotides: TGCAGCGTCGTACAGGGGACAGACGAGCAGTACTTC.

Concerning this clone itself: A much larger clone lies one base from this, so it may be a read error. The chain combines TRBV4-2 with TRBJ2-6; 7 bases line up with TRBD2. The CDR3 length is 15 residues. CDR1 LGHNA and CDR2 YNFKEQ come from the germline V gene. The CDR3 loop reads CASSQTSSGANVLIF. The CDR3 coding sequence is TGTGCCAGCAGCCAGACTAGCTCTGGGGCCAACGTCCTGATTTTC.

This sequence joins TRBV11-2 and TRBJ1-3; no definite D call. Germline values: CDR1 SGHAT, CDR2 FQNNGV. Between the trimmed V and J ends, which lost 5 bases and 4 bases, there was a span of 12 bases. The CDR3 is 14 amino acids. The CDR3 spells CASSQGLTGNTIYF. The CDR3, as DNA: TGTGCCAGCAGCCAAGGCCTGACAGGAAACACCATATATTTT.

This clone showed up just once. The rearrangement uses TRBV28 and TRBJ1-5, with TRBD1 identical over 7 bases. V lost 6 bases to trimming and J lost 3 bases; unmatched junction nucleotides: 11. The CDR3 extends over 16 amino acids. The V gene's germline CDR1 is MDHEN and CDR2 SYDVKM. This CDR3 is CASSVYRGSLNQPQHF. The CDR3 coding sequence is TGTGCCAGCAGCGTTTACAGGGGATCACTCAATCAGCCCCAGCATTTT. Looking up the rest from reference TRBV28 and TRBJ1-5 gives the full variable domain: DVKVTQSSRYLVKRTGEKVFLECVQDMDHENMFWYRQDPGLGLRLIYFSYDVKMKEKGDIPEGYSVSREKKERFSLILESASTNQTSMYLCASSVYRGSLNQPQHFGDGTRLSIL.

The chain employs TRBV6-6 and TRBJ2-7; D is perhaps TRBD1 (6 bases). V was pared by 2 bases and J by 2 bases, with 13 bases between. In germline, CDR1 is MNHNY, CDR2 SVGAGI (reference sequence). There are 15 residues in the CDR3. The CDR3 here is CASSYSKDSPYEQYF. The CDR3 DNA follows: TGTGCCAGCAGTTACAGCAAGGACAGTCCCTACGAGCAGTACTTC.

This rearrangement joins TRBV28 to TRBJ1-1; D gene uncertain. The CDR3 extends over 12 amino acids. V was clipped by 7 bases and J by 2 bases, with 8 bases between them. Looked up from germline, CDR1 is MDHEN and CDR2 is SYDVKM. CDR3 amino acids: CASIVHNTEAFF. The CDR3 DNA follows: TGTGCCAGCATCGTACATAACACTGAAGCTTTCTTT.

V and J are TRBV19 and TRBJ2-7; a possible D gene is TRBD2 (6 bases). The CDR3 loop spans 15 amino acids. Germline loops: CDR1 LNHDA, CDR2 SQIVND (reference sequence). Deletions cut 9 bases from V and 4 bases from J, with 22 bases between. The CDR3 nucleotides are TGTGCCAGCTCCTACGGGGTGGAGGGGATTTACGAGCAGTACTTC. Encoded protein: CASSYGVEGIYEQYF. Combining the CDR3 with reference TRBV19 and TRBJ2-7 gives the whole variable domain DGGITQSPKYLFRKEGQNVTLSCEQNLNHDAMYWYRQDPGQGLRLIYYSQIVNDFQKGDIAEGYSVSREKKESFPLTVTSAQKNPTAFYLCASSYGVEGIYEQYFGPGTRLTVT.

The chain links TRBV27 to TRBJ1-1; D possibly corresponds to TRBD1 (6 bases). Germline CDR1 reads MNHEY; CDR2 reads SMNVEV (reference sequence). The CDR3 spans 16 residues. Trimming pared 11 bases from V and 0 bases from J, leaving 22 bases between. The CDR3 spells CAPTRGPQPMNTEAFF. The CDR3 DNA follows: TGTGCCCCCACTCGGGGGCCGCAACCCATGAACACTGAAGCTTTCTTT.

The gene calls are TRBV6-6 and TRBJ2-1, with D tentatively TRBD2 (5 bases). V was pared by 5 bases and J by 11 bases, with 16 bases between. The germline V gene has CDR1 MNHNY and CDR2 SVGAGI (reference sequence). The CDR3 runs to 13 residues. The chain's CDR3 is CASSDYPQDQQFF. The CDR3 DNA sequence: TGTGCCAGCAGTGACTACCCCCAGGATCAGCAGTTCTTC.

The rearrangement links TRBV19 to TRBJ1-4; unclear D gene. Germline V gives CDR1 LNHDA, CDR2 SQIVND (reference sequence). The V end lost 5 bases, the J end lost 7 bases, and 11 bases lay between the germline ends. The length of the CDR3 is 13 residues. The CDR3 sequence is CASSRAGGEKLFF. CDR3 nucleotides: TGTGCCAGTAGTCGGGCGGGAGGTGAAAAACTGTTTTTT.

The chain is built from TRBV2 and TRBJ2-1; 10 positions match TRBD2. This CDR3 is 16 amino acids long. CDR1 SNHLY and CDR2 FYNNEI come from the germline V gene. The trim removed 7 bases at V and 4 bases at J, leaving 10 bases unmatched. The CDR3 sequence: CASIRGSGGTYNEQFF. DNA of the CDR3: TGTGCCAGCATAAGGGGTAGCGGGGGGACTTACAATGAGCAGTTCTTC.

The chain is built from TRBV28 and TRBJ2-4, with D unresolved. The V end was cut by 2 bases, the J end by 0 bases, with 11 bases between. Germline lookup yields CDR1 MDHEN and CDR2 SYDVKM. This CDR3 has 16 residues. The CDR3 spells CASSLVGRLAKNIQYF. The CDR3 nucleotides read TGTGCCAGCAGTTTAGTAGGCAGACTAGCCAAAAACATTCAGTACTTC.